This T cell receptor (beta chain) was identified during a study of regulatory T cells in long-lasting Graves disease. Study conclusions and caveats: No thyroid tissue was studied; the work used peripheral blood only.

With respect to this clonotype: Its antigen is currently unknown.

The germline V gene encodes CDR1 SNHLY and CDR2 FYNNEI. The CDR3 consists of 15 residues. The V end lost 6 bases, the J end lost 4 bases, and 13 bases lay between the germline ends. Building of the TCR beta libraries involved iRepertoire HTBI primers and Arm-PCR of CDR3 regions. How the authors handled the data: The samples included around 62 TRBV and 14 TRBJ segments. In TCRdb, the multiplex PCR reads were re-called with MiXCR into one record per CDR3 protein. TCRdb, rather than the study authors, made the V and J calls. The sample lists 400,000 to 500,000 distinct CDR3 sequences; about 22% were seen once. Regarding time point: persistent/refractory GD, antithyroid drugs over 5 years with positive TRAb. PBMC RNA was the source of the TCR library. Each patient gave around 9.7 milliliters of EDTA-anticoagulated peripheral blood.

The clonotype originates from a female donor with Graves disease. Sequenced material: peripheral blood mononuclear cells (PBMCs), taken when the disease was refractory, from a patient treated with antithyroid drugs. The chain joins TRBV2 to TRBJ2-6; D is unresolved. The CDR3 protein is CASSTPQAGANVLTF. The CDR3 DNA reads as TGTGCCAGCAGCACACCCCAAGCCGGGGCCAACGTCCTGACTTTC.